By sample share, the clone carrying this TCR beta chain is medium-sized. The antigen remains unidentified. Template material comprised bulk tumor genomic DNA at approximately 540 ng per sample. Multiple widely separated biopsies were taken from each primary tumor at surgery. Curative surgery was undertaken by patients, who had untreated, newly diagnosed non-small cell lung cancer. A first 10-cycle multiplex round used 32 V-gene and 13 J-gene primers on TCR beta CDR3. TCRdb passed the multiplex PCR reads through MiXCR, listing each CDR3 protein once. The table includes 20,000 to 25,000 distinct CDR3 sequences, around 28% detected once. The trim removed 4 bases at V and 5 bases at J, leaving 7 bases unmatched. The CDR3 covers 14 residues. Per the germline V gene, CDR1 is SGDLS and CDR2 is YYNGEE. The data belong to a study of immune heterogeneity within non-small cell lung tumors. Study conclusions and caveats: Identical dominant CDR3 beta clonotypes spanned tumor sites within a patient, beside site-unique high-frequency clones.

The sequence derives from a man aged 40-49 years with non-small cell lung cancer. The chain recombines TRBV9 with TRBJ2-3; 7 bases agree with TRBD2. Sequencing used lung tumor tissue. DNA of the CDR3: TGTGCCAGCAGCACGGAGGCGGGAGTAGATACGCAGTATTTT. Translating it yields CASSTEAGVDTQYF. The full variable domain, in which reference TRBV9 and TRBJ2-3 provide the parts outside the CDR3, is DSGVTQTPKHLITATGQRVTLRCSPRSGDLSVYWYQQSLDQGLQFLIQYYNGEERAKGNILERFSAQQFPDLHSELNLSSLELGDSALYFCASSTEAGVDTQYFGPGTRLTVL.